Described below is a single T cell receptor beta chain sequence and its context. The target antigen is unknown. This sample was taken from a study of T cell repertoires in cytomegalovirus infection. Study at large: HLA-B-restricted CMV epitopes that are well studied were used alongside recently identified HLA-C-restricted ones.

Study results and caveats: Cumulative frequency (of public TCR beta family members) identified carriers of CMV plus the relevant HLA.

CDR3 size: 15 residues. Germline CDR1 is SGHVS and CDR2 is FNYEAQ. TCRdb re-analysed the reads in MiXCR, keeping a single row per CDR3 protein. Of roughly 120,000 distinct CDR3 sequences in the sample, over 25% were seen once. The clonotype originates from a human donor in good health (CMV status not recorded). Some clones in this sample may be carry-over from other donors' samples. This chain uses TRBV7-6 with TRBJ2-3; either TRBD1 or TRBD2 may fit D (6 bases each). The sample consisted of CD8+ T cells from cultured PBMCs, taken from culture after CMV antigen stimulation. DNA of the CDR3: TGTACCGGGGGCCCCAGGCACCTTAGCACAGATACGCAGTATTTT. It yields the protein CTGGPRHLSTDTQYF.